This T cell receptor (beta chain) was identified in a study of shared clonotypes between healthy human individuals. Study-wide context: Donors had three CD4 naive, three CD4 memory, two CD8 naive and one CD8 memory plate apiece. Study-wide points: Rarefaction gave evidence that sorted-subset sequencing remained incomplete despite large depth. Few donors limited the genetic and exposure-history diversity represented.

Terminally differentiated effector memory CD45RA+ cells were left out of the naive CD8 fraction, which was CD45RO-negative and positively selected for CCR7. V dropped 1 base and J dropped 5 bases, with 14 bases sitting between them. The CDR3 runs 15 residues. From germline, CDR1 is SGHTA and CDR2 FQGTGA. Remarks on this clone: Its antigen is currently unknown.

The study ran the assay at deep level. Here immunoSEQ multiplex PCR was the method, and the copy in TCRdb shows in-frame clones only, minus some. There are some 2.1 million clones in the sample; 85% to 95% occur only once, and 0.85% to 1.2% lies in the top ten. Sequencing was carried out using naive CD8+ T cells sorted from blood. This TCR was recovered from a man between 18 and 35 years old in good health. The gene calls are TRBV7-3 and TRBJ2-5; possible D gene TRBD2, 5 bases. CDR3 region: CASSLIAGPGETQYF. DNA of the CDR3: TGTGCCAGCAGCTTAATTGCGGGCCCGGGGGAGACCCAGTACTTC. The full variable domain, completed using reference TRBV7-3 and TRBJ2-5, is GAGVSQTPSNKVTEKGKYVELRCDPISGHTALYWYRQSLGQGPEFLIYFQGTGAADDSGLPNDRFFAVRPEGSVSTLKIQRTERGDSAVYLCASSLIAGPGETQYFGPGTRLLVL.